The 3 T cell receptor beta chains in this list originate from one sample, sequenced in a study of chronic HIV infection and antiretroviral therapy. One entry per CDR3 protein results from TCRdb running MiXCR on the 5' RACE reads. The sample consists of more than 25,000 distinct CDR3 sequences, 8% to 10% of them appearing once. The sequencing sample was made of peripheral blood. The receptor set was obtained from an adult who had HIV and had not received antiretroviral therapy, or was an uninfected healthy control (not recorded which).

The rearrangement links TRBV29-1 to TRBJ1-2; 8 bases match TRBD1. This CDR3 region has 17 residues. V shed 0 bases, J shed 5 bases, and the junction held 14 bases outside the gene matches. In germline, CDR1 is SQVTM, CDR2 ANQGSEA. CDR3 coding DNA: TGCAGCGTTGAAGATCCAAGGGCGGGACAGGAGAGATATGGCTACACCTTC. This sequence encodes CSVEDPRAGQERYGYTF.

The chain couples TRBV10-2 to TRBJ1-1, with D possibly TRBD1 on 6 matching bases. The V end was cut by 7 bases, the J end by 0 bases, with 12 bases between. This CDR3 spans 14 amino acids. Germline values: CDR1 WSHSY, CDR2 SAAADI. CDR3 sequence reads: CASMRQAMNTEAFF. For the CDR3, the DNA is TGCGCCAGCATGAGACAGGCCATGAACACTGAAGCTTTCTTT.

Many counts were recorded for this clonotype. This chain uses TRBV29-1 with TRBJ2-5; the match to TRBD1 covers 9 bases. The CDR3 runs 15 residues. J was trimmed by 1 base and V by 5 bases; bases with no gene match: 8. Germline V gene sequence: CDR1 SQVTM, CDR2 ANQGSEA. The CDR3 bases are TGCAGCGTTCTTTCCGGGACAGGGCCCCAAGAGACCCAGTACTTC. Translating it yields CSVLSGTGPQETQYF.